This T cell receptor (beta chain) is from a study of cytomegalovirus exposure and HLA in healthy donors. The PCR employed 60 Vbeta primers together with 13 Jbeta primers. Sequenced by immunoSEQ multiplex PCR; TCRdb stores in-frame clones only, minus some. Found here are 90,000 or so clones, 75% to 85% of them singletons; the top ten hold roughly 3.5%. The CDR3 runs to 14 residues. V was pared by 4 bases and J by 7 bases, with 13 bases between. CDR1 is SGHNT, CDR2 YENEEA, per germline. The rearrangement uses TRBV11-3 and TRBJ2-2; a weak D match, TRBD2 (6 bases). This sequence originates from a man aged 25 to 40 in good health and CMV-seropositive. The sample was PBMCs. In nucleotides, the CDR3 is TGTGCCAGCAGCTCCCTAGAGGGAGGCGGGGAGCTGTTTTTT. This gives the protein CASSSLEGGGELFF.